This T cell receptor beta chain was recorded in a study of blood T cell repertoires in COVID-19. This clone was observed once. Measured with immunoSEQ multiplex PCR; TCRdb has only the in-frame clones, and not every one. The data contain 150,000 to 250,000 clones, about nine tenths of them singletons. Resolution of symptoms, clearance, or two negative PCRs was present in recovered Cohort 3 donors. Germline values: CDR1 SEHNR, CDR2 FQNEAQ (reference sequence). This CDR3 is 16 amino acids long. V was shortened by 1 base and J by 2 bases, with 12 bases between the two germline ends. The clonotype was recovered from a woman under 40 who had recovered from COVID-19. The gene calls are TRBV7-9 and TRBJ2-1, with a tentative D call TRBD2 (7 bases). Sequencing input: PBMCs or T cells enriched from blood (not recorded which). The CDR3 loop is CASSLEPGGPYNEQFF. The DNA of the CDR3 is TGTGCCAGCAGCTTAGAGCCGGGGGGCCCCTACAATGAGCAGTTCTTC.